This T cell receptor beta chain is drawn from a study of blood T cell repertoires in COVID-19. Study-wide context: T cells, B-cell-depleted T cells, or PBMCs supplied cDNA or gDNA.

This CDR3 is 15 amino acids long. CDR1 SGHAT and CDR2 FQDESV come from the germline V gene (reference sequence). V lost 0 bases and J lost 3; bases outside the gene matches: 3. In the study's own analysis: Researchers report that nucleated cell counts were estimated from reference gene primer amplification. Only in-frame clones appear in the TCRdb table, and some are missing; sequencing was by immunoSEQ multiplex PCR. V and J calls and clone size are those listed in that table; D and trimming were worked out from the DNA. This sample carries approximately 75,000 clones, around nine tenths of them seen once, and the ten largest clones take 6% to 6.5%.

The source of this sequence is a man at least 80 years old with COVID-19, enrolled during active disease. The chain links TRBV11-1 to TRBJ1-1; 8 bases align to TRBD1. Sequencing input: peripheral blood. In DNA form, the CDR3 reads TGTGCCAGCAGCTTAGCGTTACAGGGGGACACTGAAGCTTTCTTT. This codes for CASSLALQGDTEAFF.